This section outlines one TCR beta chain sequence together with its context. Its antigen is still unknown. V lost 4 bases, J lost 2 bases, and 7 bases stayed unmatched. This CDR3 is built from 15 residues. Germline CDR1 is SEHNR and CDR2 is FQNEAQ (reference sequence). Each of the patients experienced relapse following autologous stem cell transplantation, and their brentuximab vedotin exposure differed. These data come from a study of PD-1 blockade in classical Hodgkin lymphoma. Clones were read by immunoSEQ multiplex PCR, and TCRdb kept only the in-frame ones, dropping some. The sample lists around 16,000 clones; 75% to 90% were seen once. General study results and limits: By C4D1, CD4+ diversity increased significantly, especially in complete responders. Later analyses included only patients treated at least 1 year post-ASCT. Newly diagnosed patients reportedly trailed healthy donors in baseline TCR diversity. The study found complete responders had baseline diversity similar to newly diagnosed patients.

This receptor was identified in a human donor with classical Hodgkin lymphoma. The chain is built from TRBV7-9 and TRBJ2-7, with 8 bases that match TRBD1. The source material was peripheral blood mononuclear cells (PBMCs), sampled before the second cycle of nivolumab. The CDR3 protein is CASSSRDRSTYEQYF. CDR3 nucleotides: TGTGCCAGCAGCTCCCGGGACAGGAGTACCTACGAGCAGTACTTC. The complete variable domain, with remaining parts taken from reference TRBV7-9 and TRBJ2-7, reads DTGVSQNPRHKITKRGQNVTFRCDPISEHNRLYWYRQTLGQGPEFLTYFQNEAQLEKSRLLSDRFSAERPKGSFSTLEIQRTEQGDSAMYLCASSSRDRSTYEQYFGPGTRLTVT.